This entry is about one TCR beta chain. Its matching antigen is unknown. It was via CD45RO/CCR7/CD25/CD127/CD95/CD27 that CD4+ naive, central memory, regulatory and stem cell-like memory cells were sorted. This entry is derived from a study of beta chain features in type 1 diabetes. Study observations and caveats: Shorter templates may be favored by PCR, equally so in patients and controls. Lower insertion and higher deletion counts appeared at VDJ junctions in type 1 diabetes patients. A potential influence of HLA type upon TCRB rearrangement remained unresolved herein. Among patients with Type 1 diabetes, TCRB CDR3s were moderately but significantly shorter in every one of the four CD4+ subsets.

The whole isolated RNA underwent reverse transcription, so sequencing captured expressed TCRB transcripts. Profiled with immunoSEQ multiplex PCR; TCRdb holds only in-frame clones, not every one. The data contain around 150,000 clones, approximately 62% of them seen just once; the ten biggest clones take up about 0.091%. V shed 0 bases and J 5 bases; nucleotides not matched to a gene: 10. The germline CDR1 and CDR2 sequences are SGDLS and YYNGEE. The CDR3 length is 16 residues. J is TRBJ2-7 and V is TRBV9; 8 bases line up with TRBD2. The sample consisted of naive CD4+ T cells from blood. The sequence was collected from a man aged 25-45 years with type 1 diabetes. CDR3 sequence (DNA): TGTGCCAGCAGCGTAGGGCCGGGACTAGGTGGAGACGAGCAGTACTTC. Protein product: CASSVGPGLGGDEQYF.